These T cell receptor beta chains were read from a single sample in a study of cytomegalovirus exposure and HLA in healthy donors. Clones were read by immunoSEQ multiplex PCR, and TCRdb kept only the in-frame ones, dropping some. The table shows 190,000 or so clones, with about 83% occurring only once. Specimen: PBMCs. These receptor sequences come from a woman aged 45-65 years in good health and CMV-seropositive. Each CDR3 is given with its conserved first and last residue.

J | V | CDR3
TRBJ1-1 | TRBV6-5 | CASSYPGAGAGTEAFF
TRBJ2-3 | TRBV6-4 | CASSGDGGTDTQYF
TRBJ1-1 | TRBV4-1 | CASSTREGADTEAFF
TRBJ2-1 | TRBV6-6 | CASSNRDLYNEQFF
TRBJ1-1 | TRBV28 | CASSLVPGRGTEAFF
TRBJ2-1 | TRBV2 | CASSSTSGVNNEQFF
TRBJ1-6 | TRBV30 | CAWRATGRSPLHF
TRBJ2-7 | TRBV19 | CASSIGRQEPFYEQYF
TRBJ1-2 | TRBV2 | CASSPGVRYGYTF
TRBJ1-4 | TRBV7-9 | CASSNGQGDEKLFF
TRBJ2-5 | TRBV6-5 | CASTDTTGSQETQYF
TRBJ1-2 | TRBV7-9 | CASSSSGTGHYGYTF
TRBJ1-2 | TRBV7-8 | CASSLGPGVNYGYTF
TRBJ1-6 | TRBV5-1 | CASSPGGDGTVNSPLHF
TRBJ1-5 | TRBV2 | CASSRTARGSNQPQHF
TRBJ1-2 | TRBV19 | CASSREGYGYTF
TRBJ1-3 | TRBV4-2 | CASSQDGAGRFSGNTIYF
TRBJ2-7 | TRBV30 | CAWSNPPWSVHEQYF
TRBJ2-1 | TRBV27 | CASSNYNEQFF
TRBJ1-5 | TRBV2 | CASWKSPGQGALRQPQHF
TRBJ2-7 | TRBV5-1 | CASSLATAYEQYF
TRBJ1-5 | TRBV30 | CAWSVHLNQPQHF
TRBJ1-1 | TRBV9 | CASSAGVADTEAFF
TRBJ1-2 | TRBV19 | CASSADRISYGYTF
TRBJ2-7 | TRBV4-1 | CASSQDDVREFYEQYF
TRBJ1-3 | TRBV7-2 | CASSLGGSYDSGNTIYF
TRBJ1-1 | TRBV2 | CASSEYAEMNTEAFF
TRBJ2-5 | TRBV2 | CASTPSLDGGNQETQYF
TRBJ2-7 | TRBV5-1 | CASSGGTLTYEQYF
TRBJ2-2 | TRBV2 | CASTRAQGISTGELFF
TRBJ1-1 | TRBV7-8 | CASSPRQINTEAFF
TRBJ1-4 | TRBV18 | CASSPRLDSLFF
TRBJ1-1 | TRBV9 | CASSFGPNTEAFF
TRBJ1-2 | TRBV29-1 | CSVDPGRGNGYTF
TRBJ1-3 | TRBV28 | CASSAAYKGRNTIYF
TRBJ2-3 | TRBV18 | CASSPPSSGADTQYF
TRBJ2-3 | TRBV29-1 | CSVVPARFLTDTQYF
TRBJ2-2 | TRBV7-9 | CASSFRGGNTGELFF
TRBJ1-1 | TRBV2 | CASSLQGENTEAFF
TRBJ2-7 | TRBV2 | CASRETYEQYF
TRBJ2-1 | TRBV6-6 | CASSYSRGGSIYEQFF
TRBJ2-7 | TRBV27 | CASSLKDSIAYEQYF
TRBJ1-5 | TRBV12-5 | CASGLTGIGKLNQPQHF
TRBJ1-4 | TRBV5-1 | CASTQGQTNEKLFF
TRBJ2-5 | TRBV2 | CATHGDRVETQYF
TRBJ1-2 | TRBV27 | CASSPLLTGLEGYTF
TRBJ2-7 | TRBV7-9 | CASSLGDRTYEQYF
TRBJ1-4 | TRBV19 | CASSIGWTGQTSKLFF
TRBJ1-1 | TRBV5-4 | CASSLEQGREAFF
TRBJ1-1 | TRBV9 | CASSAQETEAFF
TRBJ1-2 | TRBV5-1 | CASSLEAGGLYGYTF
TRBJ2-7 | TRBV7-2 | CASSLMTVMGGEQYF
TRBJ2-7 | TRBV21-1 | CASSEEEGYEQYF
TRBJ1-5 | TRBV10-2 | CASSDAQGNPSNQPQHF
TRBJ2-7 | TRBV6-1 | CASSEGSGESYEQYF
TRBJ1-5 | TRBV5-4 | CASSLRGEPQHF